The present T cell receptor (beta chain) was sequenced within a study of blood T cell repertoires in COVID-19. Turning to the study itself: Italy, Spain and the United States were the sources of the convalescent and acute COVID-19 samples.

Sequencing was performed with immunoSEQ multiplex PCR; in TCRdb, only in-frame clones are kept and a portion is missing. The repertoire consists of roughly 220,000 clones, with 88% occurring once and the leading ten covering about 15%. The CDR3 runs to 14 residues. Germline V gene data show CDR1 as LNHDA and CDR2 as SQIVND (reference sequence). The germline V and J ends were trimmed by 2 bases and 6 bases, with 10 bases remaining between them. This clone was picked up a small number of times. The rearrangement joins TRBV19 to TRBJ1-4; tentative D call: TRBD1 (6 bases). The sequence was collected from a woman aged 45-59 years with acute COVID-19. The sample taken for sequencing was PBMCs or T cells enriched from blood (not recorded which). The CDR3 loop reads CASSIQQGYEKLFF. CDR3 in DNA: TGTGCCAGTAGTATACAACAGGGTTATGAAAAACTGTTTTTT. The whole variable domain, remainder taken from reference TRBV19 and TRBJ1-4, is DGGITQSPKYLFRKEGQNVTLSCEQNLNHDAMYWYRQDPGQGLRLIYYSQIVNDFQKGDIAEGYSVSREKKESFPLTVTSAQKNPTAFYLCASSIQQGYEKLFFGSGTQLSVL.